This T cell receptor beta chain was sequenced during a study of CD8+ T cells in alopecia areata. RNA was extracted and reverse transcribed into cDNA as the sequencing template. Measured with immunoSEQ multiplex PCR; TCRdb has only the in-frame clones, and not every one. This sample carries approximately 280,000 clones, none of them present only once. Germline CDR1 is NSQYPW and CDR2 is LRSPGD (reference sequence). This CDR3 is built from 16 residues. Trimming removed 0 bases from V and 6 bases from J; junction bases left unmatched: 5. This clone has only a few counts. The target antigen is unknown. The genes and germline here are from mouse. Coverage ceases 4 residues before the CDR3 finishes, and the germline J gene fills in the end. The authors sorted pooled cutaneous lymph node cells using CD4, CD8alpha, NKG2D, NKG2ACE and other markers. Overall study results and limits: The study found higher clonality in lesional than normal scalp, especially in alopecia totalis/universalis.

The sequencing input was CD4+ T cells sorted from a lymph node. The rearrangement joins TRBV1 to TRBJ2-1; TRBD1 matches at 10 bases. This TCR was recovered from a C3H/HeJ mouse with alopecia areata. The MHC haplotype of this mouse line is H2-k. This CDR3 is CTCSADTTGGFAEQFF. Partial CDR3 DNA: TGCACCTGCAGTGCAGATACGACAGGGGGCTTTGCT.